Listed below are T cell receptor beta chains from one sample, sequenced in a study of blood T cell repertoires in COVID-19. The repertoire was sequenced with immunoSEQ multiplex PCR; TCRdb's copy has only in-frame clones and lacks some. This table holds around 480,000 clones, approximately 90% found once. The sequenced sample was peripheral blood. Receptor source: a woman between 45 and 65 years old with COVID-19, enrolled during active disease. The CDR3 runs from the conserved cysteine through the conserved F or W. The D gene is left open where the match is weak.

V: TRBV6-5; D: TRBD1; J: TRBJ2-7; DNA: TGTGCCAGCAGTTCCGACAGGGGACCCTACGAGCAGTACTTC; CDR3: CASSSDRGPYEQYF
V: TRBV7-3; D: TRBD1; J: TRBJ2-2; DNA: TGTGCCAGCAGTATAGGGTCGGACAGGGCGGCCGGGGAGCTGTTTTTT; CDR3: CASSIGSDRAAGELFF
V: TRBV9; D: TRBD1; J: TRBJ1-5; DNA: TGTGCCAGCTCACTAGAGGGGGCGCCAAGTCAGCCCCAGCATTTT; CDR3: CASSLEGAPSQPQHF
V: TRBV3-1/TRBV3-2; D: .; J: TRBJ1-1; DNA: TGTGCCAGCACTAACCTGCGGGGTGGGGGAGCTTTCTTT; CDR3: CASTNLRGGGAFF
V: TRBV3-1/TRBV3-2; D: TRBD2; J: TRBJ2-3; DNA: TGTGCCAGCAGCAATAGCGGGGGAGCAGATACGCAGTATTTT; CDR3: CASSNSGGADTQYF
V: TRBV27; D: TRBD1; J: TRBJ1-1; DNA: TGTGCCAGCAGGCCAGACAGGGTAGCCACTGAAGCTTTCTTT; CDR3: CASRPDRVATEAFF
V: TRBV10-1; D: TRBD2; J: TRBJ2-1; DNA: TGCGCCAGCAGTGAACGCCGGGGGGACGTAGGCAATGAGCAGTTCTTC; CDR3: CASSERRGDVGNEQFF
V: TRBV27; D: .; J: TRBJ2-1; DNA: TGTGCCAGCAGTTTAGCGGGGCAAAACAATGAGCAGTTCTTC; CDR3: CASSLAGQNNEQFF
V: TRBV5-6; D: .; J: TRBJ1-4; DNA: TGTGCCAGCAGCCGCCCAAAAACTTCAACTAATGAAAAACTGTTTTTT; CDR3: CASSRPKTSTNEKLFF
V: TRBV6-5; D: .; J: TRBJ1-5; DNA: TGTGCCAGCAGTTACTCGGGAGGGAATCAGCCCCAGCATTTT; CDR3: CASSYSGGNQPQHF
V: TRBV3-1/TRBV3-2; D: TRBD2; J: TRBJ2-3; DNA: TGTGCCAGCAGCCAGCGGACTAGCGGGGAGGAAGATACGCAGTATTTT; CDR3: CASSQRTSGEEDTQYF